These 14 T cell receptor beta chains share one sample of origin, sequenced in a study of beta chain features in type 1 diabetes. Study conclusions and caveats: For Type 1 diabetes patients, all four CD4+ subsets carried TCRB CDR3s that were moderately but significantly shorter.

For these receptors, no antigen is known. The entirety of the isolated RNA underwent reverse transcription, so expressed TCRB transcripts were sequenced. Sequencing used immunoSEQ multiplex PCR; TCRdb keeps in-frame clones, though not all of them. This table has some 640,000 clones, around 15% appearing once. Sequenced input: naive CD4+ T cells from blood. The source of these receptors is a young man with type 1 diabetes.

Only a few counts were recorded for this clone. The CDR3 region has the DNA TGCAGCGTTGCACCCTTTACTAGCGGGAGCTCCTACGAGCAGTACTTC. Amino acids: CSVAPFTSGSSYEQYF. This chain connects TRBV29-1 to TRBJ2-5; TRBD2 matches at 11 bases. TRBJ2-7 matches the DNA end more closely, so the J call is doubtful. The germline CDR1 and CDR2 sequences are SQVTM and ANQGSEA. The CDR3 loop spans 16 amino acids.

The gene calls are TRBV7-9 and TRBJ1-4; a weak D match, TRBD1 (5 bases). Trimming removed 2 bases from V and 8 bases from J, with 9 bases in between. Germline V gene sequence: CDR1 SEHNR, CDR2 FQNEAQ (reference sequence). The CDR3 spans 13 residues. CDR3 sequence (DNA): TGTGCCAGCAGCTTAACTCAGGGAGAAAAACTGTTTTTT. It yields the protein CASSLTQGEKLFF. The complete variable domain, with remaining parts taken from reference TRBV7-9 and TRBJ1-4, reads DTGVSQNPRHKITKRGQNVTFRCDPISEHNRLYWYRQTLGQGPEFLTYFQNEAQLEKSRLLSDRFSAERPKGSFSTLEIQRTEQGDSAMYLCASSLTQGEKLFFGSGTQLSVL.

The sample holds a few counts of this clone. The chain joins TRBV18 to TRBJ2-3, with 9 bases that match TRBD1. V lost 6 bases and J lost 4; bases outside the gene matches: 8. This CDR3 is 15 amino acids long. Germline V gene lookup returns CDR1 KGHSH and CDR2 LQKENI. CDR3 protein: CASSLRDRVADTQYF. The CDR3 nucleotides are TGTGCCAGCTCCCTCCGGGACAGGGTTGCAGATACGCAGTATTTT.

This clone was counted only a few times. The V gene is TRBV6-5, the J gene TRBJ2-7; D is perhaps TRBD1 (5 bases). Trimming removed 2 bases from V and 4 bases from J, with 12 bases in between. Germline V gene sequence: CDR1 MNHEY, CDR2 SVGAGI. This CDR3 comprises 14 residues. CDR3 DNA sequence: TGTGCCAGCAGTTACACGGCAGGGCGTTACGAGCAGTACTTC. Translating gives CASSYTAGRYEQYF.

V usage is TRBV30 and J usage is TRBJ2-7; D is ambiguous. Germline lookup yields CDR1 GTSNPN and CDR2 SVGIG (reference sequence). V gave up 0 bases and J gave up 1 base, with 13 bases separating them. The CDR3 runs to 15 residues. The CDR3 DNA reads as TGTGCCTGGAGTGTGGGCTGGAGCCTATCCTACGAGCAGTACTTC. As protein: CAWSVGWSLSYEQYF.

DNA of the CDR3: TGTGCCAGCAGTTCACATAGAGAGATCCGGTACACCTTC. Encoded protein: CASSSHREIRYTF. The genes are TRBV6-5 and TRBJ1-2; D gene unclear. The ends were cut back, 4 bases at V and 11 bases at J, with 17 bases in the middle. CDR3 size: 13 residues. Germline loops: CDR1 MNHEY, CDR2 SVGAGI.

The chain recombines TRBV5-1 with TRBJ2-5; D is tentatively TRBD1 or TRBD2 (5 bases each). The CDR3 runs 15 residues. CDR1 SGHRS and CDR2 YFSETQ come from the germline V gene. V lost 4 bases, J lost 1 base, and 14 bases lay in between. This CDR3 is CASSTSPGPQETQYF. The DNA for the CDR3 is TGCGCCAGCAGCACCTCACCGGGACCCCAAGAGACCCAGTACTTC.

This clone occurred a few times. V usage is TRBV27 and J usage is TRBJ2-3; D not resolved. Germline-derived CDR1 and CDR2 are MNHEY and SMNVEV (reference sequence). Deletions cut 3 bases from V and 6 bases from J, with 22 bases between. The CDR3 is made up of 17 amino acids. Written as DNA, the CDR3 is TGTGCCAGCAGTTTCCCTGGAGCGTCCCTTTCCACGGATACGCAGTATTTT. Translating gives CASSFPGASLSTDTQYF.

This clone was counted only a few times. The chain links TRBV28 to TRBJ1-6; D is possibly TRBD1 (6 bases). CDR1 and CDR2 (germline): MDHEN, SYDVKM. This CDR3 has 13 residues. V lost 5 bases to trimming and J lost 11 bases, with 13 bases between them. CDR3 sequence: CASSEGQSPPLHF. DNA of the CDR3: TGTGCCAGCAGTGAAGGACAGTCGCCACCCCTCCACTTT.

This clone came up a few times. The chain is built from TRBV19 and TRBJ1-1; D is perhaps TRBD1 (5 bases). V lost 5 bases to trimming and J lost 2 bases, with 9 bases between them. CDR3 length equals 13 residues. The germline gives CDR1 LNHDA, CDR2 SQIVND (reference sequence). CDR3 nucleotides: TGTGCCAGTAGTCGCAGGGTCAACACTGAAGCTTTCTTT. This gives the protein CASSRRVNTEAFF. The complete variable domain, with remaining parts taken from reference TRBV19 and TRBJ1-1, reads DGGITQSPKYLFRKEGQNVTLSCEQNLNHDAMYWYRQDPGQGLRLIYYSQIVNDFQKGDIAEGYSVSREKKESFPLTVTSAQKNPTAFYLCASSRRVNTEAFFGQGTRLTVV.

This clone was picked up a small number of times. The V gene is TRBV28, the J gene TRBJ1-2; unclear D gene. Deletions cut 11 bases from V and 4 bases from J, with 20 bases between. The CDR3 extends over 14 amino acids. Germline V lookup: CDR1 MDHEN, CDR2 SYDVKM. The CDR3 bases are TGTGCCGCCTCAGTGGGAGTGTTGGGCTATGGCTACACCTTC. Residues: CAASVGVLGYGYTF.

This clone was picked up one time. The rearrangement links TRBV4-1 to TRBJ1-6, with D unresolved. Trimming cost V 1 base and J 9 bases, with 13 bases left between them. Germline V CDR1 and CDR2: MGHRA, YSYEKL. CDR3 length: 15 amino acids. CDR3 protein: CASSQVPVPGSPLHF. CDR3 coding DNA: TGCGCCAGCAGCCAAGTACCCGTACCAGGTTCACCCCTCCACTTT.

This clone was seen more than once but under ten times. The J gene is TRBJ1-5, the V gene TRBV7-2; D is unresolved. The CDR3 contains 14 residues. Germline V lookup: CDR1 SGHTA, CDR2 FQGNSA. V was trimmed by 1 base and J by 0 bases, leaving 4 bases between them. The CDR3 nucleotides read TGTGCCAGCAGCTTAGATGCTAGCAATCAGCCCCAGCATTTT. Its protein product is CASSLDASNQPQHF. The whole variable domain, remainder taken from reference TRBV7-2 and TRBJ1-5, is GAGVSQSPSNKVTEKGKDVELRCDPISGHTALYWYRQSLGQGLEFLIYFQGNSAPDKSGLPSDRFSAERTGGSVSTLTIQRTQQEDSAVYLCASSLDASNQPQHFGDGTRLSIL.

This clone was found a few times. The chain has TRBV5-4 and TRBJ2-3; 10 bases agree with TRBD2. This CDR3 spans 15 amino acids. V was pared by 2 bases and J by 8 bases, with 8 bases of the junction left unmatched. The germline CDR1 and CDR2 sequences are SGHNT and YYREEE (reference sequence). In DNA form, the CDR3 reads TGTGCCAGCAGCTTCCCTAGCGGGAGTGGGGGTACGCAGTATTTT. It specifies CASSFPSGSGGTQYF.